The 29 T cell receptor beta chains below come from one sample, sequenced in a study of blood T cell repertoires in COVID-19. Assay used: immunoSEQ multiplex PCR; TCRdb lists only in-frame clones, some missing. Of tens of thousands of clones in the sample, around nine tenths were seen once. Sequenced sample: peripheral blood. Receptors were obtained from a woman of 80 years or more with acute or convalescent COVID-19.

V and J are TRBV29-1 and TRBJ2-3; 7 positions match TRBD2. V lost 3 bases, J lost 0 bases, and 6 bases stayed unmatched. Germline CDR1 and CDR2: SQVTM and ANQGSEA. The CDR3 is made up of 15 amino acids. The CDR3 spells CSVEGGTHSTDTQYF. The CDR3 DNA sequence: TGCAGCGTTGAGGGGGGGACGCATAGCACAGATACGCAGTATTTT.

The gene calls are TRBV9 and TRBJ2-1; 10 bases match TRBD2. The CDR3 contains 13 residues. Trimming cost V 2 bases and J 12 bases; bases outside gene matches: 5. Germline V lookup: CDR1 SGDLS, CDR2 YYNGEE. The CDR3 loop reads CASSVASGGGQFF. CDR3 in DNA: TGTGCCAGCAGCGTGGCTAGCGGGGGTGGGCAGTTCTTC.

This clone was seen just once. The chain joins TRBV15 to TRBJ1-3, with D possibly matching TRBD1 (6 bases). V lost 9 bases and J lost 2, with 11 bases in between. Germline V lookup: CDR1 LNHNV, CDR2 YYDKDF (reference sequence). The CDR3 is made up of 13 amino acids. The CDR3 sequence: CATTQGAGNTIYF. CDR3 bases: TGTGCCACGACACAGGGTGCTGGAAACACCATATATTTT.

The chain uses TRBV6-5 and TRBJ2-1, with TRBD1 matching over 8 bases. Trimming took 0 bases from V and 4 from J; bases not matched to a gene: 5. The CDR3 runs to 16 residues. Germline V lookup: CDR1 MNHEY, CDR2 SVGAGI. CDR3 nucleotide sequence: TGTGCCAGCAGTTACTCGTCCGGGACAGGATACAATGAGCAGTTCTTC. Translating gives CASSYSSGTGYNEQFF.

The chain links TRBV3-1 (or the pseudogene TRBV3-2) to TRBJ1-4; D call uncertain. V was clipped by 5 bases and J by 8 bases, with 18 bases between them. Germline V gives CDR1 LGHDT, CDR2 YNNKEL (reference sequence). CDR3 size: 15 residues. The CDR3 protein is CASSTPSGVGEKLFF. CDR3 nucleotide sequence: TGTGCCAGCAGCACTCCCTCCGGGGTTGGGGAAAAACTGTTTTTT.

The chain has TRBV2 and TRBJ1-5; 7 positions agree with TRBD1. Per germline, CDR1 SNHLY and CDR2 FYNNEI. This CDR3 region has 15 residues. With 8 bases clipped from V and 0 bases from J, the junction kept 7 bases outside the gene matches. The CDR3 bases are TGTGCCAGCTCAGGGGGATCGCGTAGCAATCAGCCCCAGCATTTT. Amino acid sequence: CASSGGSRSNQPQHF.

This CDR3 is CASSPTPGANYGYTF. Here the CDR3 DNA reads TGTGCCAGCTCACCTACACCGGGAGCTAACTATGGCTACACCTTC. The V and J genes are TRBV18 and TRBJ1-2; D not certain. Trimming removed 3 bases from V and 0 bases from J, with 11 bases in between. Per the germline V gene, CDR1 is KGHSH and CDR2 is LQKENI. The CDR3 sequence is 15 residues long. Full variable domain (remainder filled in from reference TRBV18 and TRBJ1-2): NAGVMQNPRHLVRRRGQEARLRCSPMKGHSHVYWYRQLPEEGLKFMVYLQKENIIDESGMPKERFSAEFPKEGPSILRIQQVVRGDSAAYFCASSPTPGANYGYTFGSGTRLTVV.

The rearrangement joins TRBV11-2 to TRBJ1-5; D is possibly TRBD1 (6 bases). The V end lost 5 bases, the J end lost 7 bases, and 15 bases lay between the germline ends. CDR1 is SGHAT, CDR2 FQNNGV, per germline. The CDR3 runs 14 residues. The CDR3: CASSAAGDKQPQHF. In DNA, the CDR3 is TGTGCCAGCAGCGCAGCAGGGGATAAACAGCCCCAGCATTTT.

The genes are TRBV5-1 and TRBJ2-1, with TRBD2 matching 8 bases. The V gene end was trimmed by 0 bases and the J gene end by 5 bases; junction bases not matched to a gene: 4. Germline V gives CDR1 SGHRS, CDR2 YFSETQ. The CDR3 sequence is 15 residues long. The CDR3 sequence: CASSLEPGGHNEQFF. The CDR3 DNA reads as TGCGCCAGCAGCTTGGAGCCGGGAGGGCACAATGAGCAGTTCTTC. Complete variable domain (other parts from reference TRBV5-1 and TRBJ2-1): KAGVTQTPRYLIKTRGQQVTLSCSPISGHRSVSWYQQTPGQGLQFLFEYFSETQRNKGNFPGRFSGRQFSNSRSEMNVSTLELGDSALYLCASSLEPGGHNEQFFGPGTRLTVL.

About this clone itself: In the same sample, other DNA sequences code for this CDR3. The CDR3 region is CASSSDRDYGYTF. In nucleotides, the CDR3 is TGTGCCAGCAGTTCGGACAGAGACTATGGCTACACCTTC. V usage is TRBV2 and J usage is TRBJ1-2; D may be TRBD1 (6 bases). This CDR3 spans 13 amino acids. V was shortened by 5 bases and J by 3 bases, with 10 bases between the two germline ends. The germline V gene has CDR1 SNHLY and CDR2 FYNNEI. The variable domain in full, with the rest retrieved from reference TRBV2 and TRBJ1-2, is EPEVTQTPSHQVTQMGQEVILRCVPISNHLYFYWYRQILGQKVEFLVSFYNNEISEKSEIFDDQFSVERPDGSNFTLKIRSTKLEDSAMYFCASSSDRDYGYTFGSGTRLTVV.

The V call is TRBV4-2, the J call TRBJ1-3; no clear D. V lost 2 bases and J lost 1, with 9 bases in between. The CDR3 has 15 residues. CDR1 is LGHNA, CDR2 YNFKEQ, per germline. The CDR3 bases are TGTGCCAGCAGCCAATCCACGGGATCTGGAAACACCATATATTTT. This gives the protein CASSQSTGSGNTIYF.

The chain combines TRBV12-3 or TRBV12-4 with TRBJ1-4; no clear D gene. Trimming removed 7 bases at V and 8 bases at J, with 11 bases between. This CDR3 region has 12 residues. As DNA, the CDR3 is TGTGCCAGCATCAAAGACGGGGAAAAACTGTTTTTT. Translating it yields CASIKDGEKLFF.

V and J are TRBV7-2 and TRBJ2-3, with a weak D call TRBD2 (5 bases). This CDR3 has 13 amino acids. CDR1 SGHTA and CDR2 FQGNSA come from the germline V gene. V shed 7 bases and J shed 1 base, with 9 bases lying between them. CDR3 DNA sequence: TGTGCCAGCACCCCAGCGGGCACAGATACGCAGTATTTT. This codes for CASTPAGTDTQYF.

The chain is built from TRBV5-1 and TRBJ1-2, with no clear D. Trimming took off 1 base at V and 2 bases at J, with 12 bases between the two ends. The CDR3 runs to 15 residues. Germline CDR1 is SGHRS and CDR2 is YFSETQ. CDR3 coding DNA: TGCGCCAGCAGCTTGCGCCTCGGAGAAAACTATGGCTACACCTTC. Amino acid sequence: CASSLRLGENYGYTF. The full variable domain, rest sourced from reference TRBV5-1 and TRBJ1-2, is KAGVTQTPRYLIKTRGQQVTLSCSPISGHRSVSWYQQTPGQGLQFLFEYFSETQRNKGNFPGRFSGRQFSNSRSEMNVSTLELGDSALYLCASSLRLGENYGYTFGSGTRLTVV.

The genes are TRBV6-5 and TRBJ1-2, with TRBD1 matching over 8 bases. Trimming took 5 bases from V and 7 from J; bases not matched to a gene: 3. This CDR3 has 12 amino acids. Looked up from germline, CDR1 is MNHEY and CDR2 is SVGAGI. CDR3 sequence reads: CASSQQGVGYTF. Written as DNA, the CDR3 is TGTGCCAGCAGTCAACAGGGGGTTGGCTACACCTTC.

This chain connects TRBV2 to TRBJ1-2, with 8 positions matching TRBD1. The length of the CDR3 is 14 residues. Losses at the gene ends were 5 bases for V and 1 base for J; bases not matched to a gene: 3. Germline-derived CDR1 and CDR2 are SNHLY and FYNNEI. The CDR3 protein is CASSRTGINYGYTF. In nucleotides, the CDR3 is TGTGCCAGCAGTAGGACAGGGATTAACTATGGCTACACCTTC.

This clone showed up just once. The chain combines TRBV4-1 with TRBJ2-3, with 8 bases matching TRBD2. Germline lookup yields CDR1 MGHRA and CDR2 YSYEKL. The V gene end was trimmed by 1 base and the J gene end by 1 base; junction bases not matched to a gene: 10. The length of the CDR3 is 18 residues. As DNA, the CDR3 is TGCGCCAGCAGCCAAGGGGCTGGGGCGCGGGGGGGCACAGATACGCAGTATTTT. This translates into CASSQGAGARGGTDTQYF.

This clone was counted a few times. The chain has TRBV6-6 and TRBJ2-7; 8 positions agree with TRBD1. The junction had 6 bases not matched to a gene; V was cut back by 6 bases and J by 2 bases. The germline gives CDR1 MNHNY, CDR2 SVGAGI (reference sequence). The CDR3 has 14 amino acids. The CDR3 nucleotides are TGTGCCAGCAGCCGGGACAGGCTAACCTACGAGCAGTACTTC. It yields the protein CASSRDRLTYEQYF.

The chain has TRBV7-2 and TRBJ2-5; 12 bases match TRBD2. In germline, CDR1 is SGHTA, CDR2 FQGNSA. This CDR3 is built from 17 residues. The V gene end was trimmed by 5 bases and the J gene end by 1 base; junction bases not matched to a gene: 8. The DNA for the CDR3 is TGTGCCAGCAGCCTGACTCCACTAGCGGGGGGCCAAGAGACCCAGTACTTC. It is translated as CASSLTPLAGGQETQYF.

Notes on this clone: The sample carries other DNA sequences with the same CDR3. The chain couples TRBV5-1 to TRBJ2-2; 7 positions match TRBD1. The germline V gene encodes CDR1 SGHRS and CDR2 YFSETQ. The V and J ends lost 0 bases and 1 base, in that order; junction bases with no gene match: 0. The CDR3 has 15 amino acids. CDR3 bases: TGCGCCAGCAGCTTGGACAGGGGGAACACCGGGGAGCTGTTTTTT. This codes for CASSLDRGNTGELFF. Filled out from reference TRBV5-1 and TRBJ2-2, the complete variable domain reads KAGVTQTPRYLIKTRGQQVTLSCSPISGHRSVSWYQQTPGQGLQFLFEYFSETQRNKGNFPGRFSGRQFSNSRSEMNVSTLELGDSALYLCASSLDRGNTGELFFGEGSRLTVL.

The CDR3 bases are TGTGCCTGGACCGGGACAGGGGACGAGCAGTACTTC. Translated, it gives CAWTGTGDEQYF. This chain connects TRBV30 to TRBJ2-7, with 10 bases aligning to TRBD1. From germline, CDR1 is GTSNPN and CDR2 SVGIG (reference sequence). CDR3 length: 12 residues. V was clipped by 4 bases and J by 5 bases; unmatched bases: 2.

V gene TRBV5-8 combines with J gene TRBJ2-2; a weak D match, TRBD2 (5 bases). Per the germline V gene, CDR1 is SGHTS and CDR2 is YDEGEE. This CDR3 has 15 amino acids. Trimming took off 0 bases at V and 3 bases at J, with 9 bases between the two ends. CDR3 bases: TGTGCCAGCAGCTTGGGGGCGAGGGACACCGGGGAGCTGTTTTTT. Amino acids: CASSLGARDTGELFF.

This clone appeared a few times. The V call is TRBV7-2, the J call TRBJ2-2; 8 bases are a match to TRBD1. Trimming at V came to 6 bases and at J to 3 bases, leaving 9 bases not matched to a gene. CDR3 length equals 16 residues. The germline CDR1 and CDR2 sequences are SGHTA and FQGNSA. CDR3: CASSAGQGSDTGELFF. CDR3 in DNA: TGTGCCAGCAGTGCTGGACAGGGCTCGGACACCGGGGAGCTGTTTTTT.

The gene calls are TRBV10-3 and TRBJ2-1, with 9 bases lining up with TRBD2. V was pared by 7 bases and J by 8 bases, with 6 bases of the junction left unmatched. There are 13 residues in the CDR3. CDR1 and CDR2 (germline): ENHRY, SYGVKD. The CDR3 DNA sequence: TGTGCCATCAAGGGCGGGGGGGCATATGAGCAGTTCTTC. Amino acid sequence: CAIKGGGAYEQFF.

This chain joins TRBV19 and TRBJ2-1, with 10 bases matching TRBD2. This CDR3 spans 16 amino acids. From germline, CDR1 is LNHDA and CDR2 SQIVND (reference sequence). V lost 4 bases, J lost 8 bases, and 11 bases stayed unmatched. This CDR3 reads CASSRVAGGLLDEQFF. The CDR3 DNA is TGTGCCAGTAGTAGAGTAGCGGGGGGCCTTTTGGATGAGCAGTTCTTC.

The V gene is TRBV6-5, the J gene TRBJ1-1; a weak D match, TRBD1 (5 bases). CDR3 length: 14 amino acids. Per the germline V gene, CDR1 is MNHEY and CDR2 is SVGAGI. V lost 6 bases and J 1 base, leaving 12 bases between the germline ends. The CDR3 nucleotides read TGTGCCAGCAGAACGGAAACAGGGAACACTGAAGCTTTCTTT. Amino acid sequence: CASRTETGNTEAFF.

The chain has TRBV19 and TRBJ2-3; D not certain. In germline, CDR1 is LNHDA, CDR2 SQIVND (reference sequence). Trimming shortened V by 4 bases and J by 7 bases, and 12 bases separated the two germline ends. CDR3 length: 13 amino acids. The CDR3 protein is CASSKPSPNTQYF. As DNA, the CDR3 is TGTGCCAGTAGTAAGCCTAGTCCGAATACGCAGTATTTT.

This clone occurred once. J is TRBJ2-1 and V is TRBV5-1, with TRBD2 as a possible D gene (6 bases). The CDR3 spans 14 residues. CDR1 and CDR2 (germline): SGHRS, YFSETQ. Between the trimmed V and J ends, which lost 4 bases and 13 bases, there was a span of 21 bases. As DNA, the CDR3 is TGCGCCAGCAGCCGTCTCGGCGGGGAAATAGCCCAGTTCTTC. The encoded protein is CASSRLGGEIAQFF.

This rearrangement joins TRBV2 to TRBJ2-3, with D perhaps TRBD2 (7 bases). Germline V gene sequence: CDR1 SNHLY, CDR2 FYNNEI. The V end was cut by 8 bases, the J end by 3 bases, with 21 bases between. The CDR3 loop spans 16 amino acids. The CDR3 reads CASAFAGRGATDTQYF. The DNA of the CDR3 is TGTGCCAGCGCCTTCGCAGGTCGGGGGGCTACAGATACGCAGTATTTT.